The entry that follows covers one T cell receptor (beta chain) sequence. The sample comes from a study of control samples from healthy donors and cancer patients. CDR3 length: 14 residues. Trimming shortened V by 0 bases and J by 2 bases, and 7 bases separated the two germline ends. Germline V lookup: CDR1 MNHEY, CDR2 SVGEGT. Sequenced by immunoSEQ multiplex PCR; TCRdb stores in-frame clones only, minus some. Of 95,000 to 150,000 clones in the sample, more than 75% were seen once. The chain combines TRBV6-2 or TRBV6-3 with TRBJ1-2; D unresolved. The clonotype comes from a man aged 35 to 55 in good health. Input material: blood. CDR3 region: CASSYSTRNYGYTF. CDR3 DNA sequence: TGTGCCAGCAGTTACTCGACCAGAAACTATGGCTACACCTTC.